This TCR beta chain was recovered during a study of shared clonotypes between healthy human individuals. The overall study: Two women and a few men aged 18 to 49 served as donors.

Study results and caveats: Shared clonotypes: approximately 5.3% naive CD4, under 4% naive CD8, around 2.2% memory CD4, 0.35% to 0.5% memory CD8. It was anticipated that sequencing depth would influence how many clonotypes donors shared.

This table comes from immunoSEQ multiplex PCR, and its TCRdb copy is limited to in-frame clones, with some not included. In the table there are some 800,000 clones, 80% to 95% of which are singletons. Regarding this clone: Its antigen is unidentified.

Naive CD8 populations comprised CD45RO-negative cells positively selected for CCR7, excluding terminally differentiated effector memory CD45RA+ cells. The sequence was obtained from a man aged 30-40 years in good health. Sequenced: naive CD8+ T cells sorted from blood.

CDR3 DNA sequence: TGTGCTAGTGGGGACAATTATAGGGAAGGCTACACCTTC. Translated, it gives CASGDNYREGYTF. V usage is TRBV12-5 and J usage is TRBJ1-2, with D perhaps TRBD1 (5 bases). Trimming took off 6 bases at V and 8 bases at J, with 16 bases between the two ends. The CDR3 totals 13 residues. Germline loops: CDR1 LGHNT, CDR2 FRNRAP.